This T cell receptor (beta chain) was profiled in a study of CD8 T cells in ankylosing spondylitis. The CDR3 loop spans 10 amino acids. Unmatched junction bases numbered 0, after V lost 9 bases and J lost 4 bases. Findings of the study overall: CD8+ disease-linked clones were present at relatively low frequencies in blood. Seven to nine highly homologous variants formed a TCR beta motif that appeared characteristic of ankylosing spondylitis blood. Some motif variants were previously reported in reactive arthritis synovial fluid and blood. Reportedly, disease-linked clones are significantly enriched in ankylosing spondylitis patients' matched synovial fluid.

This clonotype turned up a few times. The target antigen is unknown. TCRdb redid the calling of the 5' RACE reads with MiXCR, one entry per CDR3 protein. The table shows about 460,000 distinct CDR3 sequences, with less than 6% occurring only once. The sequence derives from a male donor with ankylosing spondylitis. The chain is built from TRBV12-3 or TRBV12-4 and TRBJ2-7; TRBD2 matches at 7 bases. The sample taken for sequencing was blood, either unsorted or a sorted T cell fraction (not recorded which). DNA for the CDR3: TGTGCCAGGGGGGGGTACGAGCAGTACTTC. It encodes CARGGYEQYF.